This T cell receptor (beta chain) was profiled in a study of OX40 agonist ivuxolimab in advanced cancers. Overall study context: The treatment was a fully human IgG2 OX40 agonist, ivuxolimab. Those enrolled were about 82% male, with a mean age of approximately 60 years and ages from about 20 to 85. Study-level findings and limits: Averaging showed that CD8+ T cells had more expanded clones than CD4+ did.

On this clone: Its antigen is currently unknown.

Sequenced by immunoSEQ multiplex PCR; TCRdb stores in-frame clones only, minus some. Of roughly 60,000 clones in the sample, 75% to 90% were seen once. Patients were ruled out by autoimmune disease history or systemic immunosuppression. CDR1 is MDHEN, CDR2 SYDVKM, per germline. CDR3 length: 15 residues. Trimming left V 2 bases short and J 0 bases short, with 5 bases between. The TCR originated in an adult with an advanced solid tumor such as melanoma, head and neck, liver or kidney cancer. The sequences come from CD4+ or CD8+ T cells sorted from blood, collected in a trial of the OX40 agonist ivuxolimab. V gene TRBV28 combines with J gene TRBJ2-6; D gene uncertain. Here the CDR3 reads CASSLTVSGANVLTF. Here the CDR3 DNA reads TGTGCCAGCAGTTTAACAGTCTCTGGGGCCAACGTCCTGACTTTC.